Below are 26 T cell receptor beta chains sequenced from a single sample in a study of cytomegalovirus exposure and HLA in healthy donors. Vbeta (60) and Jbeta (13) primers were used in the PCR. The assay was immunoSEQ multiplex PCR, and TCRdb's table has in-frame clones only and misses some. Here the sample spans roughly 84,000 clones, less than 80% being singletons. The sequenced sample consisted of PBMCs. The source is a woman in her forties in good health and CMV-seropositive.

The gene calls are TRBV6-1 and TRBJ2-7; 7 nucleotides align to TRBD2. Germline CDR1 reads MNHNS; CDR2 reads SASEGT. The V and J ends lost 2 bases and 2 bases, in that order; junction bases with no gene match: 9. The CDR3 is made up of 16 amino acids. CDR3 DNA: TGTGCCAGCAGTGAAAGCTTCCGAGGGAGGGCCTACGAGCAGTACTTC. Its protein is CASSESFRGRAYEQYF.

The rearrangement joins TRBV6-6 to TRBJ2-7; 12 bases align to TRBD2. Germline CDR1 reads MNHNY; CDR2 reads SVGAGI (reference sequence). The CDR3 is 15 amino acids. With 4 bases clipped from V and 2 bases from J, the junction kept 3 bases outside the gene matches. The CDR3, as DNA: TGTGCCAGCAGTTCGACTAGCGGGAGTACCTACGAGCAGTACTTC. Amino acid sequence: CASSSTSGSTYEQYF.

The chain joins TRBV7-2 to TRBJ2-4; 8 bases line up with TRBD1. The germline V gene has CDR1 SGHTA and CDR2 FQGNSA. There are 16 residues in the CDR3. Germline trimming cut 2 bases from V and 3 bases from J; bases unmatched to any gene: 6. The CDR3 is CASSLWAGGDKNIQYF. The CDR3 nucleotides read TGTGCCAGCAGCTTATGGGCAGGGGGCGACAAAAACATTCAGTACTTC. The full variable domain, completed using reference TRBV7-2 and TRBJ2-4, is GAGVSQSPSNKVTEKGKDVELRCDPISGHTALYWYRQSLGQGLEFLIYFQGNSAPDKSGLPSDRFSAERTGGSVSTLTIQRTQQEDSAVYLCASSLWAGGDKNIQYFGAGTRLSVL.

This clone is a singleton in its sample. This rearrangement joins TRBV30 to TRBJ1-1; D is undetermined. Germline lookup yields CDR1 GTSNPN and CDR2 SVGIG (reference sequence). Trimming stripped 0 bases from V and 0 bases from J, with 8 bases between. This CDR3 contains 14 residues. In DNA form, the CDR3 reads TGTGCCTGGAGTGTGTGGCACATGAACACTGAAGCTTTCTTT. Translation gives CAWSVWHMNTEAFF. Looking up the rest from reference TRBV30 and TRBJ1-1 gives the full variable domain: SQTIHQWPATLVQPVGSPLSLECTVEGTSNPNLYWYRQAAGRGLQLLFYSVGIGQISSEVPQNLSASRPQDRQFILSSKKLLLSDSGFYLCAWSVWHMNTEAFFGQGTRLTVV.

A single count supports this clone. The V call is TRBV27, the J call TRBJ1-5, with D tentatively TRBD1 (6 bases). Germline V gives CDR1 MNHEY, CDR2 SMNVEV (reference sequence). This CDR3 is 12 amino acids long. The chain's CDR3 is CATGLGNQPQHF. CDR3 nucleotides: TGTGCTACAGGGTTGGGCAATCAGCCCCAGCATTTT.

This clone was seen more than once but under ten times. The chain recombines TRBV14 with TRBJ1-1; D is possibly TRBD1 (6 bases). Germline V gives CDR1 SGHDN, CDR2 FVKESK. The CDR3 runs 16 residues. V was shortened by 3 bases and J by 1 base, with 15 bases between the two germline ends. The CDR3 bases are TGTGCCAGCAGCCATGCCCTACAGGGTGGGAACACTGAAGCTTTCTTT. This encodes CASSHALQGGNTEAFF.

The rearrangement links TRBV6-1 to TRBJ1-5; TRBD1 might be the D (5 bases). The germline gives CDR1 MNHNS, CDR2 SASEGT. This CDR3 region has 17 residues. V lost 4 bases to trimming and J lost 0 bases, with 16 bases between them. The CDR3 DNA follows: TGTGCCAGCAGTGGACAGCTAGACCTTTATAGCAATCAGCCCCAGCATTTT. Amino acid sequence: CASSGQLDLYSNQPQHF.

This chain uses TRBV5-8 with TRBJ2-3; D remains unclear. The CDR3 runs 15 residues. Trimming shortened V by 1 base and J by 1 base, and 10 bases separated the two germline ends. Germline assignment: CDR1 SGHTS and CDR2 YDEGEE. The CDR3 DNA reads as TGTGCCAGCAGCTTGTTAGCCGTCGGCACAGATACGCAGTATTTT. Its translation is CASSLLAVGTDTQYF.

This chain joins TRBV5-4 and TRBJ1-2; TRBD1 aligns across 8 bases. Germline assignment: CDR1 SGHNT and CDR2 YYREEE (reference sequence). V dropped 1 base and J dropped 2; count of bases not matched to a gene: 1. The CDR3 loop spans 14 amino acids. The CDR3 region has the DNA TGTGCCAGCAGCTTGCAGGGGGCGAACTATGGCTACACCTTC. Residues: CASSLQGANYGYTF.

This chain connects TRBV9 to TRBJ1-1; the D gene is possibly TRBD1 (6 bases). Looked up from germline, CDR1 is SGDLS and CDR2 is YYNGEE. CDR3 length: 16 amino acids. Trimming removed 4 bases from V and 1 base from J, with 17 bases in between. CDR3: CASSRAHGQWNTEAFF. CDR3 DNA: TGTGCCAGCAGCCGCGCCCATGGACAGTGGAACACTGAAGCTTTCTTT. The complete variable domain, with remaining parts taken from reference TRBV9 and TRBJ1-1, reads DSGVTQTPKHLITATGQRVTLRCSPRSGDLSVYWYQQSLDQGLQFLIQYYNGEERAKGNILERFSAQQFPDLHSELNLSSLELGDSALYFCASSRAHGQWNTEAFFGQGTRLTVV.

This clone was picked up a small number of times. The chain employs TRBV15 and TRBJ2-3, with TRBD2 identical over 7 bases. In germline, CDR1 is LNHNV, CDR2 YYDKDF (reference sequence). CDR3 length equals 15 residues. The J segment lost 6 bases and the V segment lost 1 base, leaving 7 bases of the junction unmatched. The CDR3 spells CATSRGGGLTDTQYF. The CDR3 region has the DNA TGTGCCACCAGCAGAGGGGGGGGACTCACGGATACGCAGTATTTT.

V and J are TRBV7-2 and TRBJ2-5; 8 bases match TRBD2. The CDR3 is 15 amino acids. After removal of 0 bases from V and 1 base from J, the junction contained 1 base not matched to a gene. Germline V gives CDR1 SGHTA, CDR2 FQGNSA. The CDR3 sequence is CASSLASGSQETQYF. CDR3 DNA sequence: TGTGCCAGCAGCTTAGCCAGCGGGAGCCAAGAGACCCAGTACTTC.

The chain couples TRBV29-1 to TRBJ2-3, with D unclear. This CDR3 contains 11 residues. CDR1 and CDR2 from the germline V gene are SQVTM and ANQGSEA. V lost 4 bases and J 1 base, leaving 3 bases between the germline ends. The DNA for the CDR3 is TGCAGCGTTGCTGGCACAGATACGCAGTATTTT. Translating gives CSVAGTDTQYF.

V and J are TRBV10-1 and TRBJ2-5; 9 bases fit TRBD1. J lost 4 bases, V lost 1 base, and 4 bases had no gene match. Germline V lookup: CDR1 WNHNN, CDR2 SYGVQD (reference sequence). The CDR3 has 15 amino acids. DNA for the CDR3: TGCGCCAGCAGTGAGTGGGGACAGGGCAGAGAGACCCAGTACTTC. Its protein is CASSEWGQGRETQYF.

J is TRBJ2-7 and V is TRBV11-2, with 13 bases identical to TRBD2. The CDR3 spans 15 residues. The V and J ends lost 6 bases and 5 bases, in that order; junction bases with no gene match: 7. CDR1 is SGHAT and CDR2 is FQNNGV in the germline V gene. CDR3 in amino acids: CASSHGTSGRDEQYF. For the CDR3, the DNA is TGTGCCAGCAGTCATGGCACTAGCGGGAGGGACGAGCAGTACTTC. Drawing the rest from reference TRBV11-2 and TRBJ2-7, the complete variable domain is EAGVAQSPRYKIIEKRQSVAFWCNPISGHATLYWYQQILGQGPKLLIQFQNNGVVDDSQLPKDRFSAERLKGVDSTLKIQPAKLEDSAVYLCASSHGTSGRDEQYFGPGTRLTVT.

V gene TRBV2 combines with J gene TRBJ2-7, with 10 bases that match TRBD1. CDR3 length equals 14 residues. Trimming removed 6 bases from V and 2 bases from J; junction bases left unmatched: 4. Germline V gives CDR1 SNHLY, CDR2 FYNNEI. CDR3 coding DNA: TGTGCCAGCAGAGGGGACAGGGGTACCTACGAGCAGTACTTC. Encoded protein: CASRGDRGTYEQYF.

The chain recombines TRBV5-1 with TRBJ2-5; 12 nucleotides agree with TRBD1. This CDR3 spans 16 amino acids. The V segment lost 0 bases and the J segment 5 bases; nucleotides outside the gene matches: 5. Germline V gene lookup returns CDR1 SGHRS and CDR2 YFSETQ. This chain's CDR3 is CASSLGGQGARETQYF. As DNA, the CDR3 is TGCGCCAGCAGCTTGGGGGGACAGGGGGCGCGCGAGACCCAGTACTTC.

This chain connects TRBV27 to TRBJ2-5; D perhaps matches TRBD1 (5 bases). With 4 bases removed from V and 5 bases from J, the gap between germline ends came to 20 bases. Germline CDR1 is MNHEY and CDR2 is SMNVEV (reference sequence). CDR3 size: 16 residues. The CDR3 loop reads CASSYTPQGTRETQYF. Written as DNA, the CDR3 is TGTGCCAGCAGTTACACACCGCAGGGCACACGGGAGACCCAGTACTTC.

The rearrangement links TRBV7-2 to TRBJ1-2, with 7 bases that match TRBD1. The CDR3 is 15 residues long. The germline gives CDR1 SGHTA, CDR2 FQGNSA. With 5 bases clipped from V and 4 bases from J, the junction kept 10 bases outside the gene matches. DNA of the CDR3: TGTGCCAGCAGCCTCTATACAGGGGCCAGCTATGGCTACACCTTC. Its translation: CASSLYTGASYGYTF.

The chain uses TRBV29-1 and TRBJ2-1; D is unresolved. CDR1 and CDR2 from the germline V gene are SQVTM and ANQGSEA. The V gene lost 8 bases and the J gene lost 0 bases, with 11 bases spanning the gap. The length of the CDR3 is 13 residues. The CDR3 DNA reads as TGCAGCTTGGCGGATAGCTCCTACAATGAGCAGTTCTTC. Encoded protein: CSLADSSYNEQFF.

The chain uses TRBV28 and TRBJ1-2; 12 bases fit TRBD1. Germline lookup yields CDR1 MDHEN and CDR2 SYDVKM. The CDR3 sequence is 15 residues long. Trimming removed 5 bases from V and 3 bases from J; junction bases left unmatched: 4. CDR3: CASSPGTGGDYGYTF. CDR3 nucleotide sequence: TGTGCCAGCAGTCCCGGGACAGGGGGCGACTATGGCTACACCTTC.

The chain joins TRBV15 to TRBJ2-1; a possible D gene is TRBD1 (5 bases). From germline, CDR1 is LNHNV and CDR2 YYDKDF (reference sequence). The CDR3 runs to 14 residues. Trimming removed 4 bases from V and 5 bases from J, with 12 bases in between. The CDR3 nucleotides are TGTGCCACCAGCACCTATGGACAAAACAATGAGCAGTTCTTC. This gives the protein CATSTYGQNNEQFF. The complete variable domain, with remaining parts taken from reference TRBV15 and TRBJ2-1, reads DAMVIQNPRYQVTQFGKPVTLSCSQTLNHNVMYWYQQKSSQAPKLLFHYYDKDFNNEADTPDNFQSRRPNTSFCFLDIRSPGLGDTAMYLCATSTYGQNNEQFFGPGTRLTVL.

V and J are TRBV4-3 and TRBJ2-5; TRBD2 is a possible D gene (6 bases). Germline CDR1 LGHNA, CDR2 YSLEER. Deletions cut 0 bases from V and 4 bases from J, with 9 bases between. The CDR3 is 14 amino acids. Here the CDR3 reads CASSQDVGGETQYF. In nucleotides, the CDR3 is TGCGCCAGCAGCCAAGATGTCGGGGGAGAGACCCAGTACTTC.

The chain couples TRBV2 to TRBJ2-1, with D possibly being TRBD1 (5 bases). With 5 bases removed from V and 7 bases from J, the gap between germline ends came to 12 bases. Germline V CDR1 and CDR2: SNHLY, FYNNEI. The length of the CDR3 is 13 residues. CDR3 coding DNA: TGTGCCAGCAGTATAGAACAGGTTAATGAGCAGTTCTTC. Translated: CASSIEQVNEQFF.

The J gene is TRBJ1-6, the V gene TRBV5-1; the D gene is possibly TRBD1 (5 bases). The CDR3 is 18 residues long. The germline V gene has CDR1 SGHRS and CDR2 YFSETQ. Trimming pared 0 bases from V and 6 bases from J, leaving 19 bases between. CDR3 DNA: TGCGCCAGCAGCTTGGTAATATCAGGGCGGCATCTTAATTCACCCCTCCACTTT. Its protein product is CASSLVISGRHLNSPLHF. Full variable domain (remainder filled in from reference TRBV5-1 and TRBJ1-6): KAGVTQTPRYLIKTRGQQVTLSCSPISGHRSVSWYQQTPGQGLQFLFEYFSETQRNKGNFPGRFSGRQFSNSRSEMNVSTLELGDSALYLCASSLVISGRHLNSPLHFGNGTRLTVT.

The chain couples TRBV28 to TRBJ1-1; TRBD1 is a possible D gene (5 bases). Germline CDR1 is MDHEN and CDR2 is SYDVKM. Between the trimmed V and J ends, which lost 7 bases and 5 bases, there was a span of 11 bases. The CDR3 has 12 amino acids. The CDR3 nucleotides are TGTGCCAGCACTAGGGGAGGAACTGAAGCTTTCTTT. It specifies CASTRGGTEAFF.